The 9 T cell receptor beta chains given below trace back to one sample, sequenced in a study of cytotoxic CD8 clonotypes in ibrutinib-treated CLL. The table came from immunoSEQ multiplex PCR; TCRdb's copy has only in-frame clones and leaves some out. Of over 30,000 clones in the sample, approximately 67% were seen once. The sample was PBMCs, taken at disease progression, from a patient treated with ibrutinib. These receptors originate from a human donor with chronic lymphocytic leukemia.

With respect to this clone: Germline and junction disagree at one end, which may indicate a read error. V gene TRBV5-1 combines with J gene TRBJ1-1; D may be TRBD1 (5 bases). This CDR3 is 14 amino acids long. The germline CDR1 and CDR2 sequences are SGHRS and YFSETQ. CDR3 sequence: CASSLGPLNTEAFF. As DNA, the CDR3 is TGTGCCAGCAGCTTGGGACCGCTGAACACTGAAGCTTTCTTT.

The chain carries TRBV7-2 and TRBJ2-1; TRBD2 agrees at 11 bases. The germline V gene encodes CDR1 SGHTA and CDR2 FQGNSA. Unmatched junction bases numbered 2, after V lost 4 bases and J lost 6 bases. The CDR3 spans 14 residues. CDR3 nucleotides: TGTGCCAGCAGCTGGGGACTAGCGGCCAATGAGCAGTTCTTC. Protein sequence: CASSWGLAANEQFF.

The chain carries TRBV5-4 and TRBJ2-5; D gene unclear. The CDR3 covers 14 residues. V lost 0 bases and J 5 bases, leaving 11 bases between the germline ends. Germline CDR1 and CDR2: SGHNT and YYREEE (reference sequence). The CDR3, as DNA: TGTGCCAGCAGCTTGGTTTCCGGTAGGGAGACCCAGTACTTC. It codes for CASSLVSGRETQYF.

Of note for this clone: Other DNA variants within this sample encode the same CDR3. The chain couples TRBV4-1 to TRBJ2-1; D is possibly TRBD2 (5 bases). The germline V and J ends were trimmed by 1 base and 6 bases, with 7 bases remaining between them. CDR3 size: 13 residues. Germline lookup yields CDR1 MGHRA and CDR2 YSYEKL. The CDR3 region is CASSQGGSNEQFF. Written as DNA, the CDR3 is TGCGCCAGCAGCCAAGGAGGGAGCAATGAGCAGTTCTTC.

This clone was detected only a few times. V usage is TRBV5-1 and J usage is TRBJ2-3; TRBD2 aligns across 7 bases. Per germline, CDR1 SGHRS and CDR2 YFSETQ. With V trimmed by 3 bases and J by 0 bases, 7 bases remained unmatched. The CDR3 is 16 residues long. As DNA, the CDR3 is TGCGCCAGCAGCTCGGGACTATCATTCAGCACAGATACGCAGTATTTT. Amino acids: CASSSGLSFSTDTQYF.

The chain uses TRBV21-1 and TRBJ2-6. TRBV21-1 is a documented pseudogene. This CDR3 spans 14 amino acids. The CDR3 DNA reads TGTGCCAGCAGCATGGTCTCTGGGGCCAACGTCCTGACTTTC. Amino acids: CASSMVSGANVLTF.

V gene TRBV27 combines with J gene TRBJ2-7; 8 nucleotides line up with TRBD1. The CDR3 runs to 15 residues. CDR1 is MNHEY and CDR2 is SMNVEV in the germline V gene (reference sequence). V lost 3 bases and J lost 6; bases outside the gene matches: 10. Here the CDR3 DNA reads TGTGCCAGCAGTTTGATTCGTGACAGGGGCTCCGAGCAGTACTTC. Translation gives CASSLIRDRGSEQYF.

The V gene is TRBV7-9, the J gene TRBJ2-1; TRBD2 matches 14 bases. The CDR3 is 16 residues long. V gave up 5 bases and J gave up 5 bases; unmatched junction bases: 5. CDR1 and CDR2 (germline): SEHNR, FQNEAQ (reference sequence). For the CDR3, the DNA is TGTGCCAGCAGCCACCCGGGACTAGCGGGAGACAATGAGCAGTTCTTC. Translated: CASSHPGLAGDNEQFF.

V is TRBV11-2 and J is TRBJ1-4; perhaps TRBD1 as D (5 bases). This CDR3 has 12 amino acids. Germline CDR1 SGHAT, CDR2 FQNNGV. Trimming pared 2 bases from V and 11 bases from J, leaving 9 bases between. The CDR3 sequence: CASSLSGGKLFF. As DNA, the CDR3 is TGTGCCAGCAGCTTATCGGGGGGGAAACTGTTTTTT.